This T cell receptor (beta chain) came from a study of regulatory T cells in long-lasting Graves disease. For TCR beta, libraries came from iRepertoire HTBI primers and Arm-PCR of CDR3 regions. Each CDR3 protein gets one entry after TCRdb re-called the multiplex PCR reads with MiXCR. In the table there are about 400,000 distinct CDR3 sequences, less than 25% of which are singletons. Study findings and constraints: The number of shared public clonotypes was higher in persistent patients (2,741) than new patients (966). Patients with persistent disease showed a bias toward TRBV28, TRBJ1-2 and TRBJ2-5.

Per the germline V gene, CDR1 is MDHEN and CDR2 is SYDVKM. The CDR3 is 15 residues long. The V and J ends lost 7 bases and 0 bases respectively, with 10 bases between them. In the case of this clonotype: Its specificity is not known.

As to time point: persistent/refractory GD, antithyroid drugs over 5 years with positive TRAb. PBMCs provided the RNA from which the TCR library was made. Diagnosing Graves' disease relied on the American Thyroid Association guidelines. The V gene is TRBV28, the J gene TRBJ2-6; D call uncertain. The specimen comprised peripheral blood mononuclear cells (PBMCs), sampled when the disease was refractory, from a patient treated with antithyroid drugs. The sequence came from a female donor with Graves disease. In DNA form, the CDR3 reads TGTGCCAGCATTTCGTGGTTCTCTGGGGCCAACGTCCTGACTTTC. This codes for CASISWFSGANVLTF. The full variable domain, rest sourced from reference TRBV28 and TRBJ2-6, is DVKVTQSSRYLVKRTGEKVFLECVQDMDHENMFWYRQDPGLGLRLIYFSYDVKMKEKGDIPEGYSVSREKKERFSLILESASTNQTSMYLCASISWFSGANVLTFGAGSRLTVL.